This entry describes one TCR beta chain. What it binds is unknown. The data were produced by immunoSEQ multiplex PCR, yet TCRdb's version contains in-frame clones alone and is incomplete. The profile shows approximately 76,000 clones, around 94% of them singletons. Trimming took off 6 bases at V and 0 bases at J, with 10 bases between the two ends. CDR1 is SEHNR and CDR2 is FQNEAQ in the germline V gene (reference sequence). The CDR3 length is 14 residues. If patients had autoimmune disease history or systemic immunosuppression, they were excluded. On cycle 4 day 1 and cycle 7 day 1, as well as at baseline, blood was sampled. The source of the sample is a study of OX40 agonist ivuxolimab in advanced cancers. Study as a whole: Melanoma, hepatocellular carcinoma, head and neck or renal cell cancer occurred in dose-escalation patients. Study observations and caveats: Among the lowest peripheral clonal expansion occurred in 0.1-3.0 mg/kg partial responders.

Material: CD4+ or CD8+ T cells sorted from blood, obtained in a trial of the OX40 agonist ivuxolimab. The receptor comes from an adult with an advanced solid tumor such as melanoma, head and neck, liver or kidney cancer. The chain recombines TRBV7-9 with TRBJ2-3; perhaps TRBD2 as D (5 bases). The CDR3 DNA reads TGTGCCAGCAGAGGAAGGACTAGCACAGATACGCAGTATTTT. It translates to CASRGRTSTDTQYF.